The 29 T cell receptor beta chains presented below share a single source sample, sequenced in a study of T cell changes during pregnancy in multiple sclerosis. Data came from immunoSEQ multiplex PCR; TCRdb stores just in-frame clones and leaves some out. This table holds under 70,000 clones, 91% found once. The sample here was peripheral blood, taken in the third trimester of pregnancy. The receptors were gathered from a female donor in good health, enrolled as a control in a pregnancy study.

The chain combines TRBV19 with TRBJ2-2; 7 bases map to TRBD1. This CDR3 has 14 residues. CDR1 and CDR2 from the germline V gene are LNHDA and SQIVND (reference sequence). With V trimmed by 3 bases and J by 8 bases, 6 bases remained unmatched. The CDR3 bases are TGTGCCAGTAGTATTCGACAGGGCGGAGGGGAGCTGTTTTTT. Translated: CASSIRQGGGELFF.

The genes are TRBV9 and TRBJ2-7; 13 nucleotides line up with TRBD2. V shed 1 base and J 2 bases; nucleotides not matched to a gene: 3. Per the germline V gene, CDR1 is SGDLS and CDR2 is YYNGEE. This CDR3 has 16 residues. The CDR3 DNA reads TGTGCCAGCAGCGTACAAGGGACTAGCGGGACCTACGAGCAGTACTTC. Protein: CASSVQGTSGTYEQYF.

The J gene is TRBJ1-1, the V gene TRBV27; possibly TRBD1 for D (5 bases). The V gene's germline CDR1 is MNHEY and CDR2 SMNVEV (reference sequence). The CDR3 is 14 residues long. Trimming left V 3 bases short and J 10 bases short, with 18 bases between. The CDR3 DNA follows: TGTGCCAGCAGTTTCTCCCGGGGGGGGTCGGCAGCTTTCTTT. Translating it yields CASSFSRGGSAAFF.

This clone was seen once. This chain joins TRBV10-2 and TRBJ2-7; 8 bases are shared with TRBD2. V shed 3 bases and J 0 bases; nucleotides not matched to a gene: 7. CDR1 is WSHSY, CDR2 SAAADI, per germline. There are 16 residues in the CDR3. CDR3 sequence: CASSDPGGGSSYEQYF. The CDR3, as DNA: TGCGCCAGCAGTGACCCCGGCGGGGGGAGCTCCTACGAGCAGTACTTC.

V gene TRBV28 combines with J gene TRBJ1-1; D unresolved. Per germline, CDR1 MDHEN and CDR2 SYDVKM. With 5 bases removed from V and 1 base from J, the gap between germline ends came to 5 bases. CDR3 size: 12 residues. The CDR3 loop reads CASSPSNTEAFF. The CDR3 nucleotides are TGTGCCAGCAGTCCCTCGAACACTGAAGCTTTCTTT.

This chain uses TRBV10-2 with TRBJ2-3; tentatively, D is TRBD2 (6 bases). CDR3 length: 18 amino acids. Trimming took off 0 bases at V and 5 bases at J, with 21 bases between the two ends. Germline V gene data show CDR1 as WSHSY and CDR2 as SAAADI. This chain's CDR3 is CASSESNRGTSTQDTQYF. The CDR3 DNA follows: TGCGCCAGCAGTGAGTCCAACCGCGGGACCTCCACCCAAGATACGCAGTATTTT.

This clone was seen a handful of times. The chain carries TRBV10-3 and TRBJ2-1, with D possibly being TRBD1 (6 bases). V lost 6 bases to trimming and J lost 8 bases, with 17 bases between them. Germline loops: CDR1 ENHRY, CDR2 SYGVKD. The CDR3 loop spans 14 amino acids. CDR3 coding DNA: TGTGCCATCAGCCTGGGGGCGGGCGGCTATGAGCAGTTCTTC. This gives the protein CAISLGAGGYEQFF.

The chain combines TRBV29-1 with TRBJ2-7; D not certain. The CDR3 has 15 residues. Germline V gene sequence: CDR1 SQVTM, CDR2 ANQGSEA. Trimming stripped 0 bases from V and 3 bases from J, with 15 bases between. The chain's CDR3 is CSVEDLLGRYYEQYF. CDR3 sequence (DNA): TGCAGCGTTGAAGATCTTCTGGGCAGATACTACGAGCAGTACTTC.

The rearrangement links TRBV18 to TRBJ1-1, with D unresolved. Germline V gene data show CDR1 as KGHSH and CDR2 as LQKENI. This CDR3 region has 15 residues. Trimming left V 2 bases short and J 6 bases short, with 16 bases between. The CDR3: CASSPIGQGGAEAFF. CDR3 coding DNA: TGTGCCAGCTCACCAATAGGCCAAGGAGGCGCTGAAGCTTTCTTT.

The V call is TRBV5-5, the J call TRBJ2-2; 8 bases map to TRBD1. Germline CDR1 is SGHKS and CDR2 is YYEKEE (reference sequence). V shed 7 bases, J shed 4 bases, and the junction held 9 bases outside the gene matches. The CDR3 covers 15 residues. The CDR3, as DNA: TGTGCCAGCCTTTCAATGCAGGGGGCCACCGGGGAGCTGTTTTTT. This codes for CASLSMQGATGELFF.

The gene calls are TRBV30 and TRBJ1-4, with 8 bases that match TRBD1. The CDR3 covers 15 residues. Germline lookup yields CDR1 GTSNPN and CDR2 SVGIG (reference sequence). V lost 2 bases to trimming and J lost 10 bases; unmatched junction nucleotides: 12. DNA for the CDR3: TGTGCCTGGAGTATCCCCCGGACAGGGCTTGCAAAACTGTTTTTT. The encoded protein is CAWSIPRTGLAKLFF.

DNA for the CDR3: TGCGCCAGCAGTGCGGCGTTACAGGGAGCTGGCTACACCTTC. Its protein is CASSAALQGAGYTF. The chain employs TRBV10-1 and TRBJ1-2; maybe TRBD1 (6 bases). Trimming took off 4 bases at V and 7 bases at J, with 16 bases between the two ends. The germline V gene encodes CDR1 WNHNN and CDR2 SYGVQD (reference sequence). The CDR3 loop spans 14 amino acids.

The chain recombines TRBV9 with TRBJ1-5; D not resolved. The germline CDR1 and CDR2 sequences are SGDLS and YYNGEE. CDR3 length: 14 amino acids. Trimming removed 3 bases at V and 11 bases at J, with 18 bases between. The CDR3 DNA reads TGTGCCAGCAGCGGCCGGGAGGGAGTCGGGGCCCAGCATTTT. Translation gives CASSGREGVGAQHF.

The chain couples TRBV5-1 to TRBJ1-5, with D perhaps matching TRBD1 (5 bases). V shed 4 bases and J shed 5 bases, with 16 bases lying between them. The CDR3 totals 15 residues. CDR1 and CDR2 (germline): SGHRS, YFSETQ. The CDR3 DNA reads TGCGCCAGCAGCCAGGCTTCAGGGTTGGATCAGCCCCAGCATTTT. This codes for CASSQASGLDQPQHF. The whole variable domain, remainder taken from reference TRBV5-1 and TRBJ1-5, is KAGVTQTPRYLIKTRGQQVTLSCSPISGHRSVSWYQQTPGQGLQFLFEYFSETQRNKGNFPGRFSGRQFSNSRSEMNVSTLELGDSALYLCASSQASGLDQPQHFGDGTRLSIL.

This rearrangement joins TRBV7-8 to TRBJ1-1; TRBD1 matches at 7 bases. V was clipped by 5 bases and J by 1 base; unmatched bases: 16. The germline V gene encodes CDR1 SGHVS and CDR2 FQNEAQ. CDR3 length: 18 amino acids. CDR3 in amino acids: CASSPHARGQSTNTEAFF. CDR3 nucleotides: TGTGCCAGCAGCCCCCATGCCCGGGGACAGTCGACGAACACTGAAGCTTTCTTT.

V gene TRBV25-1 combines with J gene TRBJ2-1; TRBD2 might be the D (5 bases). The germline V and J ends were trimmed by 8 bases and 10 bases, with 21 bases remaining between them. Germline CDR1 and CDR2: MGHDK and SYGVNS. The CDR3 is 14 residues long. CDR3 nucleotide sequence: TGTGCCAGCCAAGGACCGAGCGGACGAGCAGAGCAGTTCTTC. Its protein product is CASQGPSGRAEQFF.

The chain combines TRBV10-3 with TRBJ2-3; TRBD2 agrees at 7 bases. CDR1 is ENHRY and CDR2 is SYGVKD in the germline V gene. The J segment lost 4 bases and the V segment lost 8 bases, leaving 9 bases of the junction unmatched. The CDR3 runs to 14 residues. The CDR3 DNA reads as TGTGCCATCTCTTCCGGGACTACTGCAGATACGCAGTATTTT. It encodes CAISSGTTADTQYF.

The V and J genes are TRBV2 and TRBJ2-7; the D gene is possibly TRBD1 (5 bases). This CDR3 contains 13 residues. Germline values: CDR1 SNHLY, CDR2 FYNNEI. V lost 7 bases and J lost 3, with 13 bases in between. This CDR3 is CASTKDTFYEQYF. The CDR3 DNA follows: TGTGCCAGCACTAAGGACACCTTCTACGAGCAGTACTTC.

In this sample, this clone turned up once. The V and J genes are TRBV7-3 and TRBJ2-7; maybe TRBD2 (5 bases). The CDR3 covers 14 residues. V was pared by 2 bases and J by 2 bases, with 10 bases between. Per germline, CDR1 SGHTA and CDR2 FQGTGA. This CDR3 is CASSLDGGPYEQYF. CDR3 DNA sequence: TGTGCCAGCAGCTTAGACGGAGGTCCCTACGAGCAGTACTTC.

This chain links TRBV19 with TRBJ1-5, with no clear D. The germline V gene has CDR1 LNHDA and CDR2 SQIVND (reference sequence). The CDR3 runs 13 residues. V lost 5 bases and J lost 4, with 9 bases in between. Here the CDR3 reads CASSEEYNQPQHF. The DNA of the CDR3 is TGTGCCAGTAGTGAGGAATATAATCAGCCCCAGCATTTT.

The rearrangement joins TRBV5-1 to TRBJ2-3; TRBD2 agrees at 12 bases. Germline lookup yields CDR1 SGHRS and CDR2 YFSETQ. CDR3 length equals 16 residues. V trimming: 7 bases; J trimming: 0 bases; junction bases outside the gene matches: 6. CDR3 sequence (DNA): TGCGCCAGCCGACTAGCGGGGGCCACTAGCACAGATACGCAGTATTTT. This sequence encodes CASRLAGATSTDTQYF.

V gene TRBV15 combines with J gene TRBJ2-5, with TRBD1 matching 7 bases. The CDR3 runs 13 residues. Germline V gene data show CDR1 as LNHNV and CDR2 as YYDKDF (reference sequence). With 7 bases clipped from V and 5 bases from J, the junction kept 7 bases outside the gene matches. CDR3: CATKRGLGETQYF. CDR3 DNA sequence: TGTGCCACCAAAAGGGGGCTTGGGGAGACCCAGTACTTC. Combining the CDR3 with reference TRBV15 and TRBJ2-5 gives the whole variable domain DAMVIQNPRYQVTQFGKPVTLSCSQTLNHNVMYWYQQKSSQAPKLLFHYYDKDFNNEADTPDNFQSRRPNTSFCFLDIRSPGLGDTAMYLCATKRGLGETQYFGPGTRLLVL.

This sequence joins TRBV11-3 and TRBJ1-1, with a tentative D call TRBD1 (5 bases). The CDR3 has 13 residues. Germline V lookup: CDR1 SGHNT, CDR2 YENEEA. The V gene lost 5 bases and the J gene lost 2 bases, with 9 bases spanning the gap. The CDR3 nucleotides are TGTGCCAGCAGCGGGGGGGTAAACACTGAAGCTTTCTTT. Translating gives CASSGGVNTEAFF.

The chain carries TRBV7-9 and TRBJ1-4; 9 nucleotides agree with TRBD1. Germline V gene sequence: CDR1 SEHNR, CDR2 FQNEAQ (reference sequence). This CDR3 contains 14 residues. J lost 7 bases, V lost 2 bases, and 2 bases had no gene match. CDR3 nucleotide sequence: TGTGCCAGCAGCTTAACAGGGGGCGGTGAAAAACTGTTTTTT. This encodes CASSLTGGGEKLFF.

The chain is built from TRBV30 and TRBJ1-1; D not certain. Germline V lookup: CDR1 GTSNPN, CDR2 SVGIG (reference sequence). V gave up 1 base and J gave up 6 bases, with 15 bases separating them. The CDR3 contains 14 residues. CDR3 bases: TGTGCCTGGAGTGAGGAGGGTTCGGGCGCTGAAGCTTTCTTT. Translated, it gives CAWSEEGSGAEAFF.

The chain joins TRBV11-2 to TRBJ1-1; no reliable D call. Germline lookup yields CDR1 SGHAT and CDR2 FQNNGV. This CDR3 is 13 amino acids long. Trimming left V 5 bases short and J 3 bases short, with 10 bases between. The CDR3 is CASSAFVDTEAFF. CDR3 DNA sequence: TGTGCCAGCAGCGCCTTCGTAGACACTGAAGCTTTCTTT.

With respect to this clone: The identical CDR3 is also encoded by other nucleotide sequences in the sample. The chain combines TRBV7-9 with TRBJ2-7; D is unresolved. From germline, CDR1 is SEHNR and CDR2 FQNEAQ (reference sequence). This CDR3 region has 13 residues. The ends were cut back, 5 bases at V and 1 base at J, with 9 bases in the middle. The CDR3 loop reads CASSPPGSYEQYF. CDR3 sequence (DNA): TGTGCCAGCAGCCCGCCAGGATCCTACGAGCAGTACTTC. The variable domain in full, with the rest retrieved from reference TRBV7-9 and TRBJ2-7, is DTGVSQNPRHKITKRGQNVTFRCDPISEHNRLYWYRQTLGQGPEFLTYFQNEAQLEKSRLLSDRFSAERPKGSFSTLEIQRTEQGDSAMYLCASSPPGSYEQYFGPGTRLTVT.

The CDR3 is CASSDTGEPQHF. CDR3 nucleotides: TGCGCCAGCAGTGACACCGGGGAACCCCAGCATTTT. This chain connects TRBV10-1 to TRBJ1-5; D is uncertain. Per germline, CDR1 WNHNN and CDR2 SYGVQD (reference sequence). The CDR3 spans 12 residues. Trimming removed 3 bases at V and 10 bases at J, with 10 bases between.

This sequence joins TRBV6-1 and TRBJ1-4; D may be TRBD1 (6 bases). V lost 8 bases, J lost 2 bases, and 15 bases lay in between. CDR3 length: 15 amino acids. Germline-derived CDR1 and CDR2 are MNHNS and SASEGT. The CDR3 nucleotides are TGTGCCAGCGGGGAGGGGGTGGGCACTAATGAAAAACTGTTTTTT. This encodes CASGEGVGTNEKLFF.